Following are 3 T cell receptor beta chains from one sample sequenced in a study of T cell responses to AZD1222 COVID-19 vaccine. Assay: immunoSEQ multiplex PCR; the TCRdb copy retains only in-frame clones and omits some. The sample records roughly 130,000 clones, 80% to 90% being singletons. The sequenced sample was peripheral blood, obtained on day 0 of MenACWY control vaccination. These receptors were taken from an adult in good health.

This rearrangement joins TRBV7-9 to TRBJ2-4; D is unresolved. Germline CDR1 SEHNR, CDR2 FQNEAQ (reference sequence). There are 17 residues in the CDR3. V lost 3 bases, J lost 0 bases, and 15 bases lay in between. The CDR3: CASSFRASDQAKNIQYF. The CDR3 bases are TGTGCCAGCAGCTTTCGGGCTTCGGATCAAGCCAAAAACATTCAGTACTTC.

This clone was found a few times. The V and J genes are TRBV19 and TRBJ1-1; no clear D gene. V lost 0 bases to trimming and J lost 0 bases, with 5 bases between them. CDR3 length equals 14 residues. Per germline, CDR1 LNHDA and CDR2 SQIVND (reference sequence). CDR3 in DNA: TGTGCCAGTAGTATAGACGGAATGAACACTGAAGCTTTCTTT. Its translation: CASSIDGMNTEAFF.

This clone was found once. V is TRBV28 and J is TRBJ2-7, with D perhaps matching TRBD2 (6 bases). The CDR3 runs to 14 residues. Germline values: CDR1 MDHEN, CDR2 SYDVKM. The V end was cut by 4 bases, the J end by 6 bases, with 16 bases between. The CDR3 bases are TGTGCCAGCAGTTCCCCGACGGGGGTGAGCGAGCAGTACTTC. Protein: CASSSPTGVSEQYF. The complete variable domain, with remaining parts taken from reference TRBV28 and TRBJ2-7, reads DVKVTQSSRYLVKRTGEKVFLECVQDMDHENMFWYRQDPGLGLRLIYFSYDVKMKEKGDIPEGYSVSREKKERFSLILESASTNQTSMYLCASSSPTGVSEQYFGPGTRLTVT.